This T cell receptor beta chain comes out of a study of Ad26.COV2.S vaccination and SARS-CoV-2 variants. Background on the study: Donor was in the COV1001 Ad26.COV2.S trial arm. Dosing was one shot or two shots 56 days apart. Overall study results and limits: Vaccine recipients had higher spike-specific TCR breadth than placebo recipients.

Details on this clone: The target antigen is unknown.

Treatment indicated: 15 to 20 received Ad26.COV2.S at low or high dose, single or two shots; 5 received placebo; per-sample allocation not given. Specimens were obtained on day 63 following the first vaccine or placebo injection. Germline V CDR1 and CDR2: SNHLY, FYNNEI. Germline trimming cut 6 bases from V and 1 base from J; bases unmatched to any gene: 5. CDR3 length: 15 amino acids. Repertoires were generated with immunoSEQ multiplex PCR, while TCRdb's copy carries only in-frame clones and drops some. Altogether some 340,000 clones are present, around four fifths being singletons, with the ten largest covering 2% to 2.5%.

This chain joins TRBV2 and TRBJ1-1; 10 nucleotides match TRBD1. Sequencing was performed on peripheral blood, taken in a trial of Ad26.COV2.S vaccine versus placebo. The sequence derives from a person aged 18-60 years who received the Ad26.COV2.S COVID-19 vaccine or a placebo. CDR3 loop: CASRGQGRWNTEAFF. CDR3 nucleotides: TGTGCCAGCAGGGGACAGGGGAGATGGAACACTGAAGCTTTCTTT.